These T cell receptor beta chains were read from a single sample in a study of Ad26.COV2.S vaccination and SARS-CoV-2 variants. Some clones are missing from TCRdb's copy, which holds only in-frame ones; the method was immunoSEQ multiplex PCR. The table records some 320,000 clones, approximately 86% of them present only once. This material consisted of peripheral blood, taken in a trial of Ad26.COV2.S vaccine versus placebo. These receptors all stem from a person between 18 and 65 years old who received the Ad26.COV2.S COVID-19 vaccine or a placebo. CDR3s include the opening cysteine and the closing phenylalanine or tryptophan. Each record gives: V gene, clone size, J gene, D gene, CDR3 DNA, CDR3 protein. The D gene is left open where the match is weak. The size of a clone is reported for some rows only, either as once, few or many, or as a class for expanded clones.

>TRBV5-1|.|TRBJ2-2|.
TGCGCCAGCAGCTTTGTCAGATCGAACACCGGGGAGCTGTTTTTT
CASSFVRSNTGELFF
>TRBV18|.|TRBJ1-5|TRBD1
TGTGCCAGCTCACAAACAGGGGGCGCGAATCAGCCCCAGCATTTT
CASSQTGGANQPQHF
>TRBV4-1|.|TRBJ2-7|TRBD2
TGCGCCAGCAGCCAAGATCCTACTAGCGGAACCGAGCAGTACTTC
CASSQDPTSGTEQYF
>TRBV20-1|.|TRBJ2-7|TRBD2
TGCAGTGCTAGTTTGGCGGGGGGGGCCTACGAGCAGTACTTC
CSASLAGGAYEQYF
>TRBV27|.|TRBJ2-3|TRBD2
TGTGCCAGCAGTCACGGACTAGCGGGGGGGACAGATACGCAGTATTTT
CASSHGLAGGTDTQYF
>TRBV9|.|TRBJ2-1|.
TGTGCCAGCAGCGTAGTAGGACAAACGGAGTACAATGAGCAGTTCTTC
CASSVVGQTEYNEQFF
>TRBV28|.|TRBJ2-7|TRBD1
TGTGCCAGCAGTTTCGGTACCGGGACAGGGTTCTACGAGCAGTACTTC
CASSFGTGTGFYEQYF
>TRBV7-2|once|TRBJ1-2|.
TGTGCCAGCAGCCCAGGGACGGGACCAAACTATGGCTACACCTTC
CASSPGTGPNYGYTF
>TRBV29-1|few|TRBJ1-5|.
TGCAGCGTTGAGAGCGGAGGGGATCAGCCCCAGCATTTT
CSVESGGDQPQHF
>TRBV5-1|.|TRBJ2-7|.
TGCGCCAGCGGAGAACCCCCACCAGGGGTCGAGCAGTACTTC
CASGEPPPGVEQYF
>TRBV7-3|few|TRBJ1-1|.
TGTGCCAGCAGCTCTCTCCCCGGAACTGAAGCTTTCTTT
CASSSLPGTEAFF
>TRBV27|.|TRBJ1-6|.
TGTGCCAGCAGTTTATCGGATGTTTGGCCCCTCCACTTT
CASSLSDVWPLHF
>TRBV28|.|TRBJ2-7|TRBD2
TGTGCCAGCAGTCAGACTAGCGGGGGCTTTTCGTACGAGCAGTACTTC
CASSQTSGGFSYEQYF
>TRBV18|.|TRBJ2-5|.
TGTGCCAGCTCACAGGGGTACCAAGAGACCCAGTACTTC
CASSQGYQETQYF
>TRBV6-6|.|TRBJ1-2|TRBD1
TGTGCCAGCAGTTACGGAGGACAGGGAACTAACTATGGCTACACCTTC
CASSYGGQGTNYGYTF
>TRBV6-1|.|TRBJ1-2|.
TGTGCCAGCAGTGAAGCGCTTCGTCGGGCCCACACCTTC
CASSEALRRAHTF
>TRBV27|.|TRBJ1-5|.
TGTGCCAGCAGTTTATTGGGGCAGGGAAATCAGCCCCAGCATTTT
CASSLLGQGNQPQHF
>TRBV5-1|.|TRBJ1-2|TRBD1
TGCGCCAGCAGCTTGGAGGGGGCCACTGGCTACACCTTC
CASSLEGATGYTF
>TRBV6-5|.|TRBJ1-2|TRBD1
TGTGCCAGCAGTTCCACGACAGGGGCCTTCTATGGCTACACCTTC
CASSSTTGAFYGYTF
>TRBV28|.|TRBJ2-5|.
TGTGCCAGCAGTACCCTCCTACAGGGTAGATTCGAGACCCAGTACTTC
CASSTLLQGRFETQYF
>TRBV5-1|.|TRBJ1-6|.
TGCGCCAGCAGCTTGTTGTCCGGCGGGAATTCACCCCTCCACTTT
CASSLLSGGNSPLHF
>TRBV2|.|TRBJ1-5|TRBD1
TGTGCCAGCAGTGAAGCGGGGACAGGGGTCAGCAATCAGCCCCAGCATTTT
CASSEAGTGVSNQPQHF
>TRBV7-8|.|TRBJ1-1|.
TGTGCCAGCAGCAATGGATGGAACACTGAAGCTTTCTTT
CASSNGWNTEAFF
>TRBV5-5|.|TRBJ2-7|.
TGTGCCAGCAGCTTGGCCGCTCCCCTTGCCTACGAGCAGTACTTC
CASSLAAPLAYEQYF
>TRBV4-1|.|TRBJ2-5|TRBD2
TGCGCCAGCAGCCAAGGGCTAGCGGGGGAGCCGTACCAAGAGACCCAGTACTTC
CASSQGLAGEPYQETQYF
>TRBV4-1|.|TRBJ1-5|.
TGCGCCAGCAGCCAAGTCCTGGGGGATCAGCCCCAGCATTTT
CASSQVLGDQPQHF
>TRBV5-1|few|TRBJ1-6|.
TGCGCCAGCAGCGAAGACCAGGGTATACCCCTCCACTTT
CASSEDQGIPLHF
>TRBV29-1|.|TRBJ1-5|.
TGCAGCGTTTCCGACAGGTATAGCAATCAGCCCCAGCATTTT
CSVSDRYSNQPQHF
>TRBV13|.|TRBJ2-3|TRBD1
TGTGCCAGCAGCTTAGGCCTAAGTGGGACAGGGTTGGCTGATACGCAGTATTTT
CASSLGLSGTGLADTQYF
>TRBV10-3|.|TRBJ1-1|.
TGTGCCATCAGGGGGGGGAGTTTAAACACTGAAGCTTTCTTT
CAIRGGSLNTEAFF
>TRBV3-1/TRBV3-2|.|TRBJ1-4|.
TGTGCCAGCAGCTCCCGAGGAGCCGGAGGGGAAAAACTGTTTTTT
CASSSRGAGGEKLFF
>TRBV19|.|TRBJ2-2|TRBD1
TGTGCCAGTAGTATTTGGGAGGCAGGGGGCAGTACCGGGGAGCTGTTTTTT
CASSIWEAGGSTGELFF
>TRBV19|once|TRBJ1-5|.
TGTGCCAGTAGTATGACCGGGCGGGGTCAGCCCCAGCATTTT
CASSMTGRGQPQHF
>TRBV27|.|TRBJ1-2|.
TGTGCCAGCAGCCACGGTAAGGGCCCCCGATATGGCTACACCTTC
CASSHGKGPRYGYTF
>TRBV7-9|.|TRBJ1-5|.
TGTGCCAGCAGCTTACAGGGAGGACAGCCCCAGCATTTT
CASSLQGGQPQHF
>TRBV3-1/TRBV3-2|.|TRBJ2-5|.
TGTGCCAGCAGCCAAGCAGTTGCAGGACTAAAGACCCAGTACTTC
CASSQAVAGLKTQYF
>TRBV5-6|.|TRBJ1-1|.
TGTGCCAGCAGCTTTGACGGCTTGAACACTGAAGCTTTCTTT
CASSFDGLNTEAFF
>TRBV9|.|TRBJ1-3|TRBD1
TGTGCCAGCAGCTTGGGGACAGGGACCGGCGGAAACACCATATATTTT
CASSLGTGTGGNTIYF